These 11 T cell receptor beta chains came from one sample sequenced in a study of shared T cell receptors in the human thymus. Using immunoSEQ multiplex PCR, the repertoire was profiled, and TCRdb retains in-frame clones only, with some absent. The repertoire has hundreds of thousands of clones, approximately 90% of them found once; the top ten carry about 0.01%. This sample also belongs to another study, concerning human thymus T cells.

Specimen: thymocytes. All receptors derive from a boy younger than two with a congenital heart defect.

The gene calls are TRBV10-2 and TRBJ1-5; D may be TRBD1 (6 bases). Germline-derived CDR1 and CDR2 are WSHSY and SAAADI. V was shortened by 8 bases and J by 3 bases, with 17 bases between the two germline ends. The CDR3 contains 15 residues. CDR3 amino acids: CASAQGPVINQPQHF. CDR3 coding DNA: TGCGCCAGCGCCCAGGGGCCCGTAATCAATCAGCCCCAGCATTTT.

CDR3 nucleotides: TGCAGCGTTGAAAGAAGCGGGAGTTACAATGAGCAGTTCTTC. Its translation is CSVERSGSYNEQFF. This chain uses TRBV29-1 with TRBJ2-1, with TRBD2 matching 8 bases. The CDR3 runs to 14 residues. Germline V gene sequence: CDR1 SQVTM, CDR2 ANQGSEA. V was clipped by 2 bases and J by 4 bases; unmatched bases: 4.

J is TRBJ2-3 and V is TRBV29-1; D gene uncertain. This CDR3 region has 12 residues. Trimming took off 1 base at V and 1 base at J, with 3 bases between the two ends. Germline CDR1 and CDR2: SQVTM and ANQGSEA. CDR3 sequence (DNA): TGCAGCGTTGAAGGAGGCACAGATACGCAGTATTTT. Translation: CSVEGGTDTQYF.

The table lists this clone with a count of one. The chain links TRBV2 to TRBJ2-1, with TRBD1 matching over 7 bases. The germline CDR1 and CDR2 sequences are SNHLY and FYNNEI. The length of the CDR3 is 13 residues. Trimming removed 7 bases from V and 5 bases from J; junction bases left unmatched: 5. This CDR3 is CASIQGRDNEQFF. CDR3 sequence (DNA): TGTGCCAGCATACAGGGGCGGGACAATGAGCAGTTCTTC.

This chain links TRBV5-1 with TRBJ2-7, with 9 bases identical to TRBD1. Trimming at V came to 0 bases and at J to 3 bases, leaving 7 bases not matched to a gene. CDR1 SGHRS and CDR2 YFSETQ come from the germline V gene. The CDR3 totals 16 residues. CDR3 residues: CASSLAGDRALYEQYF. In DNA, the CDR3 is TGCGCCAGCAGCTTGGCGGGGGACAGGGCCCTCTACGAGCAGTACTTC.

The chain uses TRBV9 and TRBJ2-2; 8 bases are shared with TRBD2. Germline loops: CDR1 SGDLS, CDR2 YYNGEE. The CDR3 covers 15 residues. The J segment lost 5 bases and the V segment lost 4 bases, leaving 7 bases of the junction unmatched. CDR3 in DNA: TGTGCCAGCAGCCCCCCGGGACTAGATACCGGGGAGCTGTTTTTT. Translated, it gives CASSPPGLDTGELFF.

Of note for this clone: The sample contains more than one DNA sequence encoding this CDR3. The chain has TRBV20-1 and TRBJ2-7, with D perhaps TRBD1 (6 bases). From germline, CDR1 is DFQATT and CDR2 SNEGSKA (reference sequence). The CDR3 runs to 10 residues. Trimming cost V 2 bases and J 7 bases, with 6 bases left between them. CDR3 residues: CSARRGEQYF. The CDR3 DNA follows: TGCAGTGCTAGAAGGGGGGAGCAGTACTTC.

V gene TRBV7-2 combines with J gene TRBJ1-4; D possibly corresponds to TRBD1 (5 bases). The CDR3 consists of 14 residues. Per germline, CDR1 SGHTA and CDR2 FQGNSA. Between the trimmed V and J ends, which lost 1 base and 7 bases, there was a span of 10 bases. DNA for the CDR3: TGTGCCAGCAGCTTAGATGGGGCGAGTGAAAAACTGTTTTTT. It encodes CASSLDGASEKLFF.

V usage is TRBV6-6 and J usage is TRBJ1-3; possibly TRBD1 for D (5 bases). V lost 4 bases and J lost 0, with 10 bases in between. Germline CDR1 MNHNY, CDR2 SVGAGI (reference sequence). This CDR3 is 15 amino acids long. In DNA form, the CDR3 reads TGTGCCAGCAGTTGGGGACTCCTCTCTGGAAACACCATATATTTT. Translated: CASSWGLLSGNTIYF.

With regard to this clone: The sample has other DNA sequences that encode this CDR3 too. The chain uses TRBV7-8 and TRBJ2-5; 11 bases line up with TRBD2. The CDR3 is made up of 15 amino acids. The J segment lost 5 bases and the V segment lost 6 bases, leaving 8 bases of the junction unmatched. CDR1 and CDR2 from the germline V gene are SGHVS and FQNEAQ. CDR3 in DNA: TGTGCCAGCAGTCTATTAGCGGGAGGGGGGGAGACCCAGTACTTC. The encoded protein is CASSLLAGGGETQYF.

V gene TRBV9 combines with J gene TRBJ2-1; 10 bases are shared with TRBD1. CDR1 and CDR2 from the germline V gene are SGDLS and YYNGEE. The CDR3 loop spans 14 amino acids. V dropped 3 bases and J dropped 7; count of bases not matched to a gene: 4. This CDR3 is CASSGRQGANEQFF. The CDR3 nucleotides are TGTGCCAGCAGCGGGCGACAGGGGGCGAATGAGCAGTTCTTC. Variable domain in full (rest from reference TRBV9 and TRBJ2-1): DSGVTQTPKHLITATGQRVTLRCSPRSGDLSVYWYQQSLDQGLQFLIQYYNGEERAKGNILERFSAQQFPDLHSELNLSSLELGDSALYFCASSGRQGANEQFFGPGTRLTVL.